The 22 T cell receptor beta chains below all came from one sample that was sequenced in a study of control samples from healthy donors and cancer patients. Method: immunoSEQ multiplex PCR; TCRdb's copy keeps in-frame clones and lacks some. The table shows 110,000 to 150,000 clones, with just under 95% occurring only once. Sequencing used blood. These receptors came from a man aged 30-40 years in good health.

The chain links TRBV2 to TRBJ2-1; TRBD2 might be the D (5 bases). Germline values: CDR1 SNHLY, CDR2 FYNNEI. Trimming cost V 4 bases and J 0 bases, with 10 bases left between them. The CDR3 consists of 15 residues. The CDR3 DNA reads TGTGCCAGCAGTGTTGGGGAGTCCTCCTACAATGAGCAGTTCTTC. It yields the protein CASSVGESSYNEQFF.

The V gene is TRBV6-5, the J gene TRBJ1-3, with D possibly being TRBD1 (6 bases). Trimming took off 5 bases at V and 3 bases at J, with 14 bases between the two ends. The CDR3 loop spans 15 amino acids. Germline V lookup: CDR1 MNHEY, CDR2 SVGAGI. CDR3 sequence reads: CASSRIQGIGNTIYF. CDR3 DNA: TGTGCCAGCAGTAGAATTCAGGGGATTGGAAACACCATATATTTT.

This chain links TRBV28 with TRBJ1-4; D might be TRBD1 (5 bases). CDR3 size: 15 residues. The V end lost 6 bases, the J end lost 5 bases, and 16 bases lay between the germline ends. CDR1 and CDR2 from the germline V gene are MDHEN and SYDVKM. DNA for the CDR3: TGTGCCAGCAGCACTGGGGGGAGCCGAAATGAAAAACTGTTTTTT. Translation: CASSTGGSRNEKLFF.

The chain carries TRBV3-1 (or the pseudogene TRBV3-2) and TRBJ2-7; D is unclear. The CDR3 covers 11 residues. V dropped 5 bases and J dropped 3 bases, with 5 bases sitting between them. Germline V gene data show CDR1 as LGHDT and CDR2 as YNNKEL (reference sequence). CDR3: CASSNYYEQYF. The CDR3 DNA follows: TGTGCCAGCAGCAACTACTACGAGCAGTACTTC.

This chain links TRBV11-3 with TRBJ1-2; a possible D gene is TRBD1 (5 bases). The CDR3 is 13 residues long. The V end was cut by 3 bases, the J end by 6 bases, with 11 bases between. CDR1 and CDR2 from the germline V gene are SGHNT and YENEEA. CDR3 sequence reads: CASSFRRGNGYTF. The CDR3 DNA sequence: TGTGCCAGCAGCTTTCGAAGGGGTAATGGCTACACCTTC.

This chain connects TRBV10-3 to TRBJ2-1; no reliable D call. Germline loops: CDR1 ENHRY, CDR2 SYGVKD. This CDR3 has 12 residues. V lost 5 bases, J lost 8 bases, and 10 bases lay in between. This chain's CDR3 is CAISSQPHEQFF. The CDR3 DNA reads TGTGCCATCAGTTCCCAGCCGCATGAGCAGTTCTTC.

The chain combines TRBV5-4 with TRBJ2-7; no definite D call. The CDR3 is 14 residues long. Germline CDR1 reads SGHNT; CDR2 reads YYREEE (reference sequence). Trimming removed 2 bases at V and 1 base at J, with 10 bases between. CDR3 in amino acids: CASSFGLESYEQYF. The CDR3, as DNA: TGTGCCAGCAGCTTTGGGCTAGAGTCCTACGAGCAGTACTTC.

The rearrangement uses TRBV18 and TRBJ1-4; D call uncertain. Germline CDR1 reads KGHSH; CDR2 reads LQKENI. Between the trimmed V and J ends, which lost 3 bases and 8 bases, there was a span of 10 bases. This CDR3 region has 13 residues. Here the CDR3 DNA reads TGTGCCAGCTCACCGAATGGTGGAGAAAAACTGTTTTTT. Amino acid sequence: CASSPNGGEKLFF.

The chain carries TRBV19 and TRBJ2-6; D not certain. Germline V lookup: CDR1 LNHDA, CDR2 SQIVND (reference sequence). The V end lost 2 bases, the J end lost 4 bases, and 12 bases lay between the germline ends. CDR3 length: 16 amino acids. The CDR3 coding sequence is TGTGCCAGTAGTATATTAGTGAAGACCGGGGCCAACGTCCTGACTTTC. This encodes CASSILVKTGANVLTF.

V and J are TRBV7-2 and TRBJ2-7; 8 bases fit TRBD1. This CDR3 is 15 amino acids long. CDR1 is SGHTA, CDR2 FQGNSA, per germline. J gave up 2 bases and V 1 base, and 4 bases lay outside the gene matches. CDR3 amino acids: CASSLVTGGAYEQYF. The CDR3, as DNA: TGTGCCAGCAGCTTAGTCACAGGGGGTGCCTACGAGCAGTACTTC.

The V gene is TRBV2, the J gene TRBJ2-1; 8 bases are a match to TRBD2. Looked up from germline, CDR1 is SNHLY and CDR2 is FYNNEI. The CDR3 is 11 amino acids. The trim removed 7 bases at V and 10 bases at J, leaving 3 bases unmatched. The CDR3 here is CASTGRGEQFF. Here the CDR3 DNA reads TGTGCCAGCACCGGGAGGGGGGAGCAGTTCTTC.

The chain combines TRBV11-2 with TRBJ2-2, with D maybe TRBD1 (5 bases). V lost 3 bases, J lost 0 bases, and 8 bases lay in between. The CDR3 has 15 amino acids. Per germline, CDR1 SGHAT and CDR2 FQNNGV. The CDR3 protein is CASSFIRANTGELFF. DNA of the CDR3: TGTGCCAGCAGCTTTATCAGGGCGAACACCGGGGAGCTGTTTTTT.

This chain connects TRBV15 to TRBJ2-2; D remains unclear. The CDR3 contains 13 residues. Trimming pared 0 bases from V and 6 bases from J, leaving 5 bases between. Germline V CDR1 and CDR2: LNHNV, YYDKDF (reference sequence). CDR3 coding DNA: TGTGCCACCAGCAGAGAATTATCCGGGGAGCTGTTTTTT. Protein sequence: CATSRELSGELFF.

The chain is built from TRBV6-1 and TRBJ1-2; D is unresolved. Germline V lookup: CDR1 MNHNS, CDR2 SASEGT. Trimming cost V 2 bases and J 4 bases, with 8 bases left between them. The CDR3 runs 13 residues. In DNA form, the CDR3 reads TGTGCCAGCAGTGAACGGAGGATCTATGGCTACACCTTC. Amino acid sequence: CASSERRIYGYTF.

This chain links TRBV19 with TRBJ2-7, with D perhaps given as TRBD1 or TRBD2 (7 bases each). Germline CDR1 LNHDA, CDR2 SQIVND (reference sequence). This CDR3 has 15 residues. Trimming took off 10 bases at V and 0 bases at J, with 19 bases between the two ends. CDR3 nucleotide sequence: TGTGCCACCCGGCGGGGAGGGGGCAGCTCCTACGAGCAGTACTTC. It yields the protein CATRRGGGSSYEQYF.

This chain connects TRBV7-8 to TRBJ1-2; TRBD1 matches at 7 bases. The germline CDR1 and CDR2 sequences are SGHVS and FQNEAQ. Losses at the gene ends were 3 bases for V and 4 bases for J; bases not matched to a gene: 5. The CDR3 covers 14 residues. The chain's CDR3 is CASSFRTGPYGYTF. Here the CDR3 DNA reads TGTGCCAGCAGCTTCAGGACAGGCCCCTATGGCTACACCTTC.

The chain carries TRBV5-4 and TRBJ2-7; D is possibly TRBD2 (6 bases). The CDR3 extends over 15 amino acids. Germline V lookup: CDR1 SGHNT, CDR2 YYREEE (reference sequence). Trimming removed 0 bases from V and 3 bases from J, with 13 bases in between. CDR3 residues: CASSLVGSGYYEQYF. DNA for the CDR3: TGTGCCAGCAGCTTGGTAGGTAGCGGCTACTACGAGCAGTACTTC.

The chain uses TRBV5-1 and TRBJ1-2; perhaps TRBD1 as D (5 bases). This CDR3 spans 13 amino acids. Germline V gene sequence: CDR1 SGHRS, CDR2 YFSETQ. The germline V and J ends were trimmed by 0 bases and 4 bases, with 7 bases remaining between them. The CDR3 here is CASSLEQGYGYTF. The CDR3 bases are TGCGCCAGCAGCTTGGAGCAGGGCTATGGCTACACCTTC. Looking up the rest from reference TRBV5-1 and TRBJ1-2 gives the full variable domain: KAGVTQTPRYLIKTRGQQVTLSCSPISGHRSVSWYQQTPGQGLQFLFEYFSETQRNKGNFPGRFSGRQFSNSRSEMNVSTLELGDSALYLCASSLEQGYGYTFGSGTRLTVV.

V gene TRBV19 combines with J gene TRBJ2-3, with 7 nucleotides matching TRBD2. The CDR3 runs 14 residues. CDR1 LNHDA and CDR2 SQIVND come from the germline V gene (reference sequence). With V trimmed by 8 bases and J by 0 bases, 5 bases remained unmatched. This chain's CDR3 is CASSRGSSTDTQYF. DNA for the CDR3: TGTGCCAGTTCGCGGGGGAGTAGCACAGATACGCAGTATTTT.

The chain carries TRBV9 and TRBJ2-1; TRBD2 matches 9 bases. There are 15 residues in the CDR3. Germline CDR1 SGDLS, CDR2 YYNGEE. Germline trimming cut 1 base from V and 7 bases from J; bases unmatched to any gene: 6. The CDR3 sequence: CASSVSVAGVNEQFF. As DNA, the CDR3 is TGTGCCAGCAGCGTATCTGTAGCGGGAGTAAATGAGCAGTTCTTC.

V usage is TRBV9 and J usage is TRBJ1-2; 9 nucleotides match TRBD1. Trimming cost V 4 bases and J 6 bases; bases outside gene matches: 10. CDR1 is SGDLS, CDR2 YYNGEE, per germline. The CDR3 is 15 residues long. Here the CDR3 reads CASSLRGDRANGYTF. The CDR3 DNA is TGTGCCAGCAGCCTCCGTGGGGACAGGGCTAATGGCTACACCTTC.

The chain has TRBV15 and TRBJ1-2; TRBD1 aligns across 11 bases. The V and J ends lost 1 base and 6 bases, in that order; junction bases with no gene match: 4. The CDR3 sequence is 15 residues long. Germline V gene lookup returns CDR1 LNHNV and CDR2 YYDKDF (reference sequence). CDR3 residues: CATSRGSDRGHGYTF. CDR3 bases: TGTGCCACCAGCAGAGGGTCGGACAGGGGGCATGGCTACACCTTC.